These 2 T cell receptor beta chains came from one sample sequenced in a study of low-dose radiotherapy and immunotherapy resistance in tumors. Noted time point: before trial treatment. First-strand cDNA relied on TRAV- and TRBV-specific primers spanning alpha and beta chains. TCR amplification involved about 20 PCR cycles with a constant-region primer and V-primer adapter. TCRdb reprocessed the reads with MiXCR, giving one entry per CDR3 protein. The sample records tens of thousands of distinct CDR3 sequences, under 9.5% being singletons. The starting material was PBMCs, obtained before treatment. Receptors were obtained from a male donor with prostate cancer.

The sample holds many counts of this clonotype. This sequence joins TRBV6-2 or TRBV6-3 and TRBJ2-3, with TRBD1 matching over 7 bases. CDR3 length: 13 amino acids. J gave up 9 bases and V 5 bases, and 8 bases lay outside the gene matches. The germline gives CDR1 MNHEY, CDR2 SVGEGT. CDR3 sequence: CASSRDSLNTQYF. The CDR3 DNA reads TGTGCCAGCAGTCGGGACAGCCTAAACACGCAGTATTTT.

This clonotype was found a few times. The chain combines TRBV7-2 with TRBJ1-5; D not resolved. V lost 1 base and J 8 bases, leaving 9 bases between the germline ends. The germline gives CDR1 SGHTA, CDR2 FQGNSA. The CDR3 length is 13 residues. CDR3 protein: CASSLVEREPQHF. CDR3 sequence (DNA): TGTGCCAGCAGCTTAGTCGAGAGGGAGCCCCAGCATTTT. Supplemented by reference TRBV7-2 and TRBJ1-5, the full variable domain reads GAGVSQSPSNKVTEKGKDVELRCDPISGHTALYWYRQSLGQGLEFLIYFQGNSAPDKSGLPSDRFSAERTGGSVSTLTIQRTQQEDSAVYLCASSLVEREPQHFGDGTRLSIL.